This entry lists 3 T cell receptor beta chains sequenced from one sample in a study of blood T cell repertoires in COVID-19. Produced via immunoSEQ multiplex PCR; TCRdb's table is partial and in-frame only. The table records about 94,000 clones, 86% of them present only once. Sequences were obtained from peripheral blood. The receptors shown here come from an older woman in a cohort sampled during active or convalescent COVID-19.

This chain joins TRBV28 and TRBJ2-7, with 10 bases matching TRBD2. The CDR3 runs to 16 residues. Germline trimming cut 6 bases from V and 4 bases from J; bases unmatched to any gene: 12. The germline gives CDR1 MDHEN, CDR2 SYDVKM. As DNA, the CDR3 is TGTGCCAGCAGAAGAACAGGTGGGACTAGCGTGTACGAGCAGTACTTC. Amino acids: CASRRTGGTSVYEQYF.

The J gene is TRBJ1-2, the V gene TRBV27, with D perhaps matching TRBD1 (5 bases). V lost 7 bases and J 2 bases, leaving 17 bases between the germline ends. Germline V gene lookup returns CDR1 MNHEY and CDR2 SMNVEV (reference sequence). The CDR3 consists of 15 residues. The CDR3 sequence is CASKTLARANYGYTF. In DNA form, the CDR3 reads TGTGCCAGCAAAACCCTCGCCAGGGCAAACTATGGCTACACCTTC.

The V call is TRBV5-8, the J call TRBJ2-3; 8 nucleotides match TRBD2. J gave up 1 base and V 0 bases, and 10 bases lay outside the gene matches. The CDR3 has 18 amino acids. Germline V gives CDR1 SGHTS, CDR2 YDEGEE. CDR3 sequence: CASSLARRGDAGTDTQYF. The CDR3 nucleotides read TGTGCCAGCAGCTTGGCGAGGCGGGGGGACGCCGGCACAGATACGCAGTATTTT.